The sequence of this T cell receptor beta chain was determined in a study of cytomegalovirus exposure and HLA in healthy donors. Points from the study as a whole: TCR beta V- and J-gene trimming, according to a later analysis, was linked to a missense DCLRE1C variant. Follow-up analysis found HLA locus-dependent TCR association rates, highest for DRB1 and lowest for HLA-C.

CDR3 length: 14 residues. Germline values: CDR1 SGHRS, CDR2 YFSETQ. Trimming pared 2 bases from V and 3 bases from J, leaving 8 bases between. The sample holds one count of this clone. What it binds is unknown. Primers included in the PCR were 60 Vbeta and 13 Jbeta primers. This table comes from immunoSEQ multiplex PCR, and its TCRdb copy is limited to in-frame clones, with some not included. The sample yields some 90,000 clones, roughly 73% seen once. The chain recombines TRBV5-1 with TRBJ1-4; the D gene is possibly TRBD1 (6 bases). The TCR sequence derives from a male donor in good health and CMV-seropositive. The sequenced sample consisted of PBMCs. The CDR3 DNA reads TGCGCCAGCAGCTTACAGGGCCCTAATGAAAAACTGTTTTTT. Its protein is CASSLQGPNEKLFF.